This T cell receptor beta chain emerged from a study of identifying expanded T cells in peripheral blood. Study-wide points: Variance in clone template counts between two-week samples significantly increased with total template count across all healthy donors. About 1.2 clones differed between technical replicates, versus approximately 17 and 20 over time.

During the collection period, no donor immune events like infections were recorded. The V and J ends lost 3 bases and 2 bases respectively, with 11 bases between them. The germline V gene encodes CDR1 SQVTM and CDR2 ANQGSEA. The CDR3 spans 13 residues. TCRdb's table, derived via immunoSEQ multiplex PCR, lists solely in-frame clones and lacks some. The sample lists 110,000 or so clones; roughly nine tenths were seen once. With regard to this clone: Its antigen is not identified.

The chain recombines TRBV29-1 with TRBJ2-7; perhaps D is TRBD1 or TRBD2 (5 bases each). The specimen sequenced was blood. This receptor was taken from a person aged 18 to 70 in good health. The CDR3 protein is CSVEGPGTYEQYF. The CDR3 DNA is TGCAGCGTTGAGGGGCCGGGAACCTACGAGCAGTACTTC.